These 29 T cell receptor beta chains were sequenced from one sample in a study of blood T cell repertoires in COVID-19. The protocol was immunoSEQ multiplex PCR, while the TCRdb copy is restricted to in-frame clones and leaves out a portion. The sample shows under 200,000 clones, approximately 87% of them seen only once. Sequenced input: peripheral blood. The receptors here all came from a young man with active or convalescent COVID-19.

This sequence joins TRBV3-1 (or the pseudogene TRBV3-2) and TRBJ1-3; D unclear. The germline gives CDR1 LGHDT, CDR2 YNNKEL (reference sequence). The length of the CDR3 is 14 residues. The V end lost 4 bases, the J end lost 0 bases, and 7 bases lay between the germline ends. The CDR3 coding sequence is TGTGCCAGCAGCCCCCGGGGCTCTGGAAACACCATATATTTT. As protein: CASSPRGSGNTIYF.

The V gene is TRBV5-4, the J gene TRBJ2-3, with 14 bases lining up with TRBD2. V gave up 1 base and J gave up 6 bases; unmatched junction bases: 13. The CDR3 has 19 residues. Per germline, CDR1 SGHNT and CDR2 YYREEE (reference sequence). The CDR3 coding sequence is TGTGCCAGCAGCTTGTTGTGGACTAGCGGGAGGACGGGTGGGGATACGCAGTATTTT. It codes for CASSLLWTSGRTGGDTQYF. The whole variable domain, filled in from reference TRBV5-4 and TRBJ2-3, reads ETGVTQSPTHLIKTRGQQVTLRCSSQSGHNTVSWYQQALGQGPQFIFQYYREEENGRGNFPPRFSGLQFPNYSSELNVNALELDDSALYLCASSLLWTSGRTGGDTQYFGPGTRLTVL.

CDR3 sequence (DNA): TGTGCCAGCAGCCAAGACGCTGGACTCAATTCACCCCTCCACTTT. Translating it yields CASSQDAGLNSPLHF. J is TRBJ1-6 and V is TRBV14; D unresolved. Germline CDR1 is SGHDN and CDR2 is FVKESK. The CDR3 loop spans 15 amino acids. V was shortened by 0 bases and J by 7 bases, with 10 bases between the two germline ends.

This rearrangement joins TRBV2 to TRBJ2-7; TRBD2 matches at 11 bases. Germline trimming cut 8 bases from V and 3 bases from J; bases unmatched to any gene: 9. Per the germline V gene, CDR1 is SNHLY and CDR2 is FYNNEI. This CDR3 comprises 15 residues. The CDR3 bases are TGTGCCAGCCAACAGAGCGGGACTAGCGGCTACGAGCAGTACTTC. This sequence encodes CASQQSGTSGYEQYF.

V usage is TRBV19 and J usage is TRBJ1-5, with D tentatively TRBD1 (6 bases). The CDR3 runs to 15 residues. The V end lost 7 bases, the J end lost 6 bases, and 19 bases lay between the germline ends. Germline-derived CDR1 and CDR2 are LNHDA and SQIVND (reference sequence). The CDR3 loop is CASTVDLGAAQPQHF. The CDR3 DNA reads TGTGCCAGTACCGTTGATCTGGGGGCGGCTCAGCCCCAGCATTTT.

A single count supports this clone. The chain combines TRBV6-6 with TRBJ2-1; weak D call: TRBD2 (6 bases). The CDR3 has 14 amino acids. V lost 5 bases and J lost 3, with 11 bases in between. Germline-derived CDR1 and CDR2 are MNHNY and SVGAGI (reference sequence). For the CDR3, the DNA is TGTGCCAGCAGTGGAGGGGCGGACTACAATGAGCAGTTCTTC. Amino acid sequence: CASSGGADYNEQFF.

In its sample, this clone was seen once. The chain uses TRBV19 and TRBJ1-5; perhaps TRBD1 as D (6 bases). The CDR3 is made up of 13 amino acids. Germline assignment: CDR1 LNHDA and CDR2 SQIVND (reference sequence). Between the trimmed V and J ends, which lost 7 bases and 5 bases, there was a span of 12 bases. The CDR3 here is CASNQGLYQPQHF. The CDR3 DNA is TGTGCCAGTAATCAGGGGCTTTATCAGCCCCAGCATTTT.

The count of this clone is one. The chain carries TRBV5-1 and TRBJ1-1, with D tentatively TRBD1 (5 bases). Trimming shortened V by 2 bases and J by 5 bases, and 19 bases separated the two germline ends. CDR1 and CDR2 from the germline V gene are SGHRS and YFSETQ. CDR3 length: 16 residues. The CDR3 here is CASSFYLSGGRTEAFF. The CDR3 DNA is TGCGCCAGCAGCTTCTACCTTTCCGGGGGACGGACTGAAGCTTTCTTT.

This chain links TRBV7-9 with TRBJ1-6; 8 nucleotides line up with TRBD1. The CDR3 consists of 16 residues. Germline CDR1 is SEHNR and CDR2 is FQNEAQ (reference sequence). The J segment lost 4 bases and the V segment lost 1 base, leaving 3 bases of the junction unmatched. CDR3 bases: TGTGCCAGCAGCTTAGGGACAGGGAGGTATAATTCACCCCTCCACTTT. It yields the protein CASSLGTGRYNSPLHF. The variable domain in full, completed from reference TRBV7-9 and TRBJ1-6, reads DTGVSQNPRHKITKRGQNVTFRCDPISEHNRLYWYRQTLGQGPEFLTYFQNEAQLEKSRLLSDRFSAERPKGSFSTLEIQRTEQGDSAMYLCASSLGTGRYNSPLHFGNGTRLTVT.

The chain employs TRBV30 and TRBJ1-4; TRBD1 matches 10 bases. Per the germline V gene, CDR1 is GTSNPN and CDR2 is SVGIG (reference sequence). J was trimmed by 5 bases and V by 5 bases; bases with no gene match: 5. The CDR3 spans 14 residues. The CDR3 nucleotides are TGTGCCTGGGGAAAGGGACAGGGGAATGAAAAACTGTTTTTT. Its translation is CAWGKGQGNEKLFF.

This clone has only one observation. The CDR3 region is CSASPYGELFF. CDR3 coding DNA: TGCAGTGCTAGCCCCTACGGGGAGCTGTTTTTT. The chain uses TRBV20-1 and TRBJ2-2; D is undetermined. V shed 3 bases and J shed 7 bases, with 6 bases lying between them. Germline V gene data show CDR1 as DFQATT and CDR2 as SNEGSKA (reference sequence). The CDR3 spans 11 residues.

The chain couples TRBV10-3 to TRBJ1-5, with 10 bases fitting TRBD1. Unmatched junction bases numbered 2, after V lost 2 bases and J lost 4 bases. The CDR3 runs to 15 residues. Germline V gene sequence: CDR1 ENHRY, CDR2 SYGVKD. As DNA, the CDR3 is TGTGCCATCAGTGAGCCGGGACAGGGGAATCAGCCCCAGCATTTT. Translating gives CAISEPGQGNQPQHF.

V gene TRBV12-3 or TRBV12-4 combines with J gene TRBJ2-5; TRBD1 agrees at 7 bases. The V segment lost 8 bases and the J segment 1 base; nucleotides outside the gene matches: 1. The CDR3 is 12 residues long. The chain's CDR3 is CASSGGQETQYF. The CDR3 nucleotides read TGTGCCAGCTCAGGGGGCCAAGAGACCCAGTACTTC.

This clone was seen only a few times. V gene TRBV6-5 combines with J gene TRBJ1-3; maybe TRBD1 (5 bases). Trimming removed 2 bases from V and 0 bases from J, with 11 bases in between. Per the germline V gene, CDR1 is MNHEY and CDR2 is SVGAGI. The length of the CDR3 is 16 residues. CDR3 residues: CASSYQQVTSGNTIYF. The CDR3 DNA is TGTGCCAGCAGTTACCAACAGGTGACCTCTGGAAACACCATATATTTT.

V gene TRBV5-1 combines with J gene TRBJ2-2; D is possibly TRBD2 (5 bases). V lost 0 bases, J lost 3 bases, and 6 bases lay in between. The CDR3 length is 14 residues. From germline, CDR1 is SGHRS and CDR2 YFSETQ. The CDR3 loop is CASSLGRDTGELFF. DNA of the CDR3: TGCGCCAGCAGCTTGGGGCGGGACACCGGGGAGCTGTTTTTT.

The chain joins TRBV7-8 to TRBJ1-4, with TRBD1 matching 10 bases. This CDR3 has 16 residues. V gave up 1 base and J gave up 3 bases; unmatched junction bases: 2. The germline V gene has CDR1 SGHVS and CDR2 FQNEAQ. The CDR3 DNA is TGTGCCAGCAGCTTAGGTGGACAGGGGGCTAATGAAAAACTGTTTTTT. Protein: CASSLGGQGANEKLFF.

The chain couples TRBV10-3 to TRBJ2-7; D is unclear. Germline CDR1 ENHRY, CDR2 SYGVKD. The length of the CDR3 is 13 residues. The V and J ends lost 8 bases and 5 bases respectively, with 16 bases between them. The CDR3 is CAILEPASNEQYF. In nucleotides, the CDR3 is TGTGCCATCCTGGAGCCCGCCTCAAACGAGCAGTACTTC.

This chain links TRBV14 with TRBJ2-2; 12 positions match TRBD2. The CDR3 loop spans 15 amino acids. The J segment lost 2 bases and the V segment lost 11 bases, leaving 6 bases of the junction unmatched. CDR1 SGHDN and CDR2 FVKESK come from the germline V gene. The CDR3 region is CASRTSGDNTGELFF. DNA for the CDR3: TGTGCCTCCAGGACTAGCGGGGATAACACCGGGGAGCTGTTTTTT.

This clone was seen a few times. The rearrangement links TRBV15 to TRBJ1-2, with 7 bases lining up with TRBD1. With 4 bases clipped from V and 6 bases from J, the junction kept 11 bases outside the gene matches. CDR3 length: 15 residues. Germline CDR1 reads LNHNV; CDR2 reads YYDKDF (reference sequence). The CDR3 is CATSTINRGSHGYTF. The CDR3 DNA reads TGTGCCACCAGCACCATTAACAGGGGTTCTCATGGCTACACCTTC.

The chain uses TRBV20-1 and TRBJ1-1; the match to TRBD1 covers 9 bases. V lost 3 bases and J lost 1; bases outside the gene matches: 6. The CDR3 has 15 residues. Germline lookup yields CDR1 DFQATT and CDR2 SNEGSKA (reference sequence). CDR3 protein: CSASNPGQGNTEAFF. The DNA of the CDR3 is TGCAGTGCTAGTAACCCGGGACAGGGGAACACTGAAGCTTTCTTT.

V usage is TRBV5-1 and J usage is TRBJ2-1; D perhaps matches TRBD1 (5 bases). Germline V lookup: CDR1 SGHRS, CDR2 YFSETQ. V lost 2 bases and J lost 8, with 14 bases in between. The CDR3 length is 14 residues. The CDR3 DNA sequence: TGCGCCAGCAGCTTCTCTAACTGGGGCGATGAGCAGTTCTTC. Translating gives CASSFSNWGDEQFF. The variable domain in full, with the rest retrieved from reference TRBV5-1 and TRBJ2-1, is KAGVTQTPRYLIKTRGQQVTLSCSPISGHRSVSWYQQTPGQGLQFLFEYFSETQRNKGNFPGRFSGRQFSNSRSEMNVSTLELGDSALYLCASSFSNWGDEQFFGPGTRLTVL.

This chain's CDR3 is CASILGVNTEAFF. CDR3 coding DNA: TGTGCCAGCATCCTGGGAGTTAACACTGAAGCTTTCTTT. The chain has TRBV12-3 or TRBV12-4 and TRBJ1-1; the D is unclear. V lost 7 bases to trimming and J lost 2 bases, with 11 bases between them. The CDR3 consists of 13 residues.

CDR3 protein: CASSQEEQGRSNTEAFF. CDR3 nucleotide sequence: TGCGCCAGCAGCCAAGAGGAGCAGGGAAGATCTAACACTGAAGCTTTCTTT. V is TRBV4-1 and J is TRBJ1-1; weak D call: TRBD1 (5 bases). CDR3 length: 17 amino acids. The germline V gene encodes CDR1 MGHRA and CDR2 YSYEKL. V lost 0 bases and J 2 bases, leaving 16 bases between the germline ends.

The chain recombines TRBV2 with TRBJ1-2, with D possibly being TRBD1 (5 bases). V lost 4 bases and J 4 bases, leaving 16 bases between the germline ends. The CDR3 spans 15 residues. The germline CDR1 and CDR2 sequences are SNHLY and FYNNEI. CDR3: CASSARSGILYGYTF. The CDR3 DNA follows: TGTGCCAGCAGTGCTCGGTCAGGGATCCTCTATGGCTACACCTTC.

The rearrangement links TRBV9 to TRBJ2-7, with D perhaps TRBD1 (5 bases). This CDR3 is built from 12 residues. Trimming left V 3 bases short and J 3 bases short, with 7 bases between. CDR1 and CDR2 (germline): SGDLS, YYNGEE. CDR3 sequence reads: CASSGTGYEQYF. Written as DNA, the CDR3 is TGTGCCAGCAGCGGAACAGGCTACGAGCAGTACTTC.

The chain carries TRBV6-6 and TRBJ2-3; unclear D gene. V was pared by 2 bases and J by 2 bases, with 8 bases between. Germline V gives CDR1 MNHNY, CDR2 SVGAGI (reference sequence). This CDR3 region has 14 residues. The CDR3 DNA reads TGTGCCAGCAGTTACAGTAGCAACACAGATACGCAGTATTTT. Its translation is CASSYSSNTDTQYF.

This chain joins TRBV28 and TRBJ1-6, with TRBD1 identical over 8 bases. The germline V gene has CDR1 MDHEN and CDR2 SYDVKM. The CDR3 has 14 residues. V trimming: 1 base; J trimming: 10 bases; junction bases outside the gene matches: 3. The chain's CDR3 is CASSLFGTGSPLHF. The CDR3 coding sequence is TGTGCCAGCAGTTTATTTGGGACAGGATCACCCCTCCACTTT.

V is TRBV28 and J is TRBJ2-1; 9 bases map to TRBD2. The trim removed 9 bases at V and 7 bases at J, leaving 16 bases unmatched. This CDR3 spans 16 amino acids. CDR1 and CDR2 (germline): MDHEN, SYDVKM. The CDR3 nucleotides are TGTGCCAGTCGTTCGGTTAGCGGGGGCCAGGGGAATGAGCAGTTCTTC. Translated, it gives CASRSVSGGQGNEQFF.

The CDR3 bases are TGTGCCAGCAGCTTGGCCCTAAAGCCCCTTGTCTATGGCTACACCTTC. Translating it yields CASSLALKPLVYGYTF. The chain links TRBV5-8 to TRBJ1-2; D is unresolved. The V end was cut by 0 bases, the J end by 4 bases, with 16 bases between. CDR3 size: 16 residues. The V gene's germline CDR1 is SGHTS and CDR2 YDEGEE.